One and the same sample provided the 14 T cell receptor beta chains below, sequenced in a study of shared clonotypes between healthy human individuals. Profiling relied on immunoSEQ multiplex PCR, and the TCRdb table lists in-frame clones only, not all of them. The sample shows about 2.4 million clones, under 95% of them seen only once. What was sequenced was naive CD4+ T cells from PBMCs. Indicated subset: CD45RA+ positively selected. These receptors came from a man younger than 35 in good health. Some clones in this sample may be carry-over from other donors' samples.

The CDR3 DNA reads as TGTGCCAGCAGCCATGTAACCGGGACAGGGGCCTCTGGGGCCAACGTCCTGACTTTC. Protein product: CASSHVTGTGASGANVLTF. The genes are TRBV4-2 and TRBJ2-6, with 10 bases matching TRBD1. In germline, CDR1 is LGHNA, CDR2 YNFKEQ. V was clipped by 3 bases and J by 0 bases; unmatched bases: 8. The CDR3 extends over 19 amino acids.

The rearrangement links TRBV10-3 to TRBJ2-7; D not certain. Germline V CDR1 and CDR2: ENHRY, SYGVKD. V lost 3 bases, J lost 0 bases, and 12 bases lay in between. This CDR3 is built from 15 residues. The CDR3 loop reads CAISDHSKSSYEQYF. CDR3 sequence (DNA): TGTGCCATCAGTGACCATAGCAAGAGCTCCTACGAGCAGTACTTC.

The gene calls are TRBV19 and TRBJ2-1, with D tentatively TRBD2 (6 bases). V lost 5 bases and J 0 bases, leaving 14 bases between the germline ends. Germline CDR1 LNHDA, CDR2 SQIVND (reference sequence). This CDR3 contains 16 residues. The chain's CDR3 is CASSPLRGSSYNEQFF. The CDR3 coding sequence is TGTGCCAGTAGTCCGTTACGGGGGAGCTCCTACAATGAGCAGTTCTTC.

This sequence joins TRBV21-1 and TRBJ2-2; the table's D call, TRBD1, has no DNA check behind it. TRBV21-1 counts as a pseudogene. This CDR3 contains 17 residues. The CDR3 reads CASSKESARENTGELFF. The CDR3 DNA reads as TGTGCCAGCAGCAAAGAATCGGCCAGGGAGAACACCGGGGAGCTGTTTTTT.

The chain couples TRBV29-1 to TRBJ2-7; D is possibly TRBD1 (6 bases). The V end lost 1 base, the J end lost 7 bases, and 11 bases lay between the germline ends. The CDR3 has 12 residues. CDR1 and CDR2 from the germline V gene are SQVTM and ANQGSEA. The chain's CDR3 is CSVEAGTREQYF. CDR3 coding DNA: TGCAGCGTTGAAGCTGGGACACGGGAGCAGTACTTC.

The chain employs TRBV19 and TRBJ2-7; 8 bases align to TRBD1. Germline CDR1 reads LNHDA; CDR2 reads SQIVND (reference sequence). This CDR3 has 15 amino acids. Trimming at V came to 6 bases and at J to 0 bases, leaving 7 bases not matched to a gene. CDR3 sequence: CASSNTGGSSYEQYF. The CDR3 DNA reads TGTGCCAGTAGCAATACAGGGGGTTCCTCCTACGAGCAGTACTTC.

The V call is TRBV7-3, the J call TRBJ1-2; D unclear. V was cut by 8 bases and J by 8 bases, with 9 bases left in between. This CDR3 is built from 10 residues. The germline V gene encodes CDR1 SGHTA and CDR2 FQGTGA. The CDR3 sequence: CASALRGYTF. DNA for the CDR3: TGTGCCAGCGCCCTTAGGGGCTACACCTTC.

The J gene is TRBJ1-2, the V gene TRBV19; maybe TRBD1 (6 bases). V was clipped by 0 bases and J by 2 bases, with 7 bases between them. CDR1 is LNHDA, CDR2 SQIVND, per germline (reference sequence). This CDR3 region has 14 residues. The CDR3 region has the DNA TGTGCCAGTAGTATAGATACAGGGAACTATGGCTACACCTTC. Translation: CASSIDTGNYGYTF.

The chain carries TRBV7-2 and TRBJ2-1; 8 bases fit TRBD2. In germline, CDR1 is SGHTA, CDR2 FQGNSA. The CDR3 covers 13 residues. Trimming removed 4 bases from V and 15 bases from J; junction bases left unmatched: 11. The CDR3 reads CASSWGLVEGWFF. The CDR3 region has the DNA TGTGCCAGCAGCTGGGGACTAGTCGAAGGGTGGTTCTTC.

The CDR3 nucleotides read TGTGCCAGCTCACCACCGGCAGGGGCGACCCACGAGCAGTACTTC. It yields the protein CASSPPAGATHEQYF. The gene calls are TRBV18 and TRBJ2-7; D perhaps matches TRBD1 (6 bases). The CDR3 totals 15 residues. The germline V gene has CDR1 KGHSH and CDR2 LQKENI. Trimming took off 0 bases at V and 5 bases at J, with 14 bases between the two ends.

For the CDR3, the DNA is TGCGCCAGCAGCTTGTCGGTTAGCTCTGGGGCCAACGTCCTGACTTTC. Translating it yields CASSLSVSSGANVLTF. The gene calls are TRBV5-1 and TRBJ2-6; D unclear. CDR1 and CDR2 (germline): SGHRS, YFSETQ. Trimming removed 1 base from V and 0 bases from J, with 8 bases in between. This CDR3 has 16 residues.

The V call is TRBV5-1, the J call TRBJ1-1; 9 nucleotides match TRBD1. CDR1 and CDR2 (germline): SGHRS, YFSETQ. This CDR3 region has 17 residues. The V segment lost 4 bases and the J segment 10 bases; nucleotides outside the gene matches: 20. The DNA for the CDR3 is TGCGCCAGCAGCCTTAGGTACGCGGACAGGGGCGGGATGATAGCTTTCTTT. Translation gives CASSLRYADRGGMIAFF.

This clone came up once. The chain links TRBV28 to TRBJ2-7, with 9 bases that match TRBD2. The CDR3 loop spans 15 amino acids. Germline CDR1 is MDHEN and CDR2 is SYDVKM. The J segment lost 7 bases and the V segment lost 2 bases, leaving 9 bases of the junction unmatched. The CDR3 DNA sequence: TGTGCCAGCAGTTTAGGTCTAGCGGGGATCGGGGAGCAGTACTTC. This codes for CASSLGLAGIGEQYF.

This clone was recorded once. The same CDR3 also results from other DNA sequences found in this sample. The rearrangement joins TRBV5-1 to TRBJ2-2, with D possibly being TRBD2 (5 bases). The V gene lost 0 bases and the J gene lost 5 bases, with 11 bases spanning the gap. This CDR3 is 15 amino acids long. In germline, CDR1 is SGHRS, CDR2 YFSETQ. The CDR3 DNA follows: TGCGCCAGCAGCTTGGCGGCGGGTAGAACCGGGGAGCTGTTTTTT. Amino acid sequence: CASSLAAGRTGELFF.